This TCR beta chain was identified during a study of T-cell reconstitution after alpha-beta-depleted transplantation in children. The CDR3 totals 16 residues. V was clipped by 1 base and J by 6 bases, with 13 bases between them. Germline lookup yields CDR1 MGHRA and CDR2 YSYEKL. The TCRbeta library was prepared with unique molecular identifiers. TCRdb re-called the PCR reads with MiXCR, one entry per CDR3 protein. The sample holds about 170,000 distinct CDR3 sequences, roughly 11% seen once. Study results and caveats: Reportedly, only several hundred clones from non-depleted graft cells drove alpha-beta T-cell counts at about two months. Some patients' high day-60 TCRbeta diversity was traced to surviving recipient T cells and thymic progenitors.

This clonotype occurred many times. What it binds is unknown. The sample consisted of PBMCs, taken before TCRalphabeta/CD19-depleted stem cell transplant. This receptor was obtained from a boy aged 2 to 10 with acute myeloid leukemia, due to receive a stem cell transplant. The rearrangement joins TRBV4-1 to TRBJ1-6; D perhaps matches TRBD1 (5 bases). CDR3 nucleotides: TGCGCCAGCAGCCAAGGGGACGGAGGCCTTAATTCACCCCTCCACTTT. It translates to CASSQGDGGLNSPLHF.